Shown below are 16 T cell receptor beta chains from a single sample sequenced in a study of cytotoxic CD8 clonotypes in ibrutinib-treated CLL. Profiled with immunoSEQ multiplex PCR; TCRdb holds only in-frame clones, not every one. The sample has around 140,000 clones, about three quarters seen once; the top ten hold 5.1%. The material sequenced was PBMCs, taken after 24 months of ibrutinib treatment. Every receptor here comes from a human donor with chronic lymphocytic leukemia.

This clone is a singleton in its sample. V is TRBV7-9 and J is TRBJ2-7; tentatively, D is TRBD1 (6 bases). Trimming cost V 4 bases and J 3 bases, with 16 bases left between them. This CDR3 is built from 15 residues. CDR1 is SEHNR, CDR2 FQNEAQ, per germline (reference sequence). The CDR3 is CASSSDRPLYYEQYF. The CDR3 bases are TGTGCCAGCAGCTCCGACAGGCCCCTCTACTACGAGCAGTACTTC.

This rearrangement joins TRBV25-1 to TRBJ1-3; D call uncertain. From germline, CDR1 is MGHDK and CDR2 SYGVNS. This CDR3 is built from 14 residues. The V end lost 7 bases, the J end lost 0 bases, and 10 bases lay between the germline ends. The CDR3 DNA reads TGTGCCAGCACCCCGACCGTCTCTGGAAACACCATATATTTT. Its translation is CASTPTVSGNTIYF.

This CDR3 reads CASTPSVGANYGYTF. CDR3 coding DNA: TGTGCCAGTACCCCAAGCGTCGGAGCTAACTATGGCTACACCTTC. The rearrangement joins TRBV19 to TRBJ1-2, with no clear D. Germline-derived CDR1 and CDR2 are LNHDA and SQIVND (reference sequence). V lost 7 bases, J lost 0 bases, and 15 bases lay in between. The CDR3 has 15 residues.

This clone has just a few counts. J is TRBJ1-5 and V is TRBV27; D is unclear. The CDR3 sequence is 13 residues long. With 4 bases removed from V and 2 bases from J, the gap between germline ends came to 6 bases. CDR1 is MNHEY, CDR2 SMNVEV, per germline (reference sequence). Here the CDR3 DNA reads TGTGCCAGCAGTTCACAGCGCAATCAGCCCCAGCATTTT. It specifies CASSSQRNQPQHF.

V gene TRBV6-5 combines with J gene TRBJ2-6; D uncertain. V shed 4 bases and J shed 0 bases, with 4 bases lying between them. Germline V gene lookup returns CDR1 MNHEY and CDR2 SVGAGI. This CDR3 contains 14 residues. Here the CDR3 reads CASSSISGANVLTF. CDR3 coding DNA: TGTGCCAGCAGTTCGATCTCTGGGGCCAACGTCCTGACTTTC.

This rearrangement joins TRBV6-5 to TRBJ2-7, with D unclear. Per germline, CDR1 MNHEY and CDR2 SVGAGI. Trimming removed 6 bases at V and 3 bases at J, with 18 bases between. The length of the CDR3 is 15 residues. CDR3 in amino acids: CASRLDPGPIYEQYF. CDR3 nucleotide sequence: TGTGCCAGCAGACTGGACCCGGGCCCAATCTACGAGCAGTACTTC.

The chain links TRBV19 to TRBJ2-6; D is ambiguous. V lost 10 bases, J lost 6 bases, and 13 bases lay in between. The CDR3 has 13 residues. Germline V gene data show CDR1 as LNHDA and CDR2 as SQIVND (reference sequence). CDR3 amino acids: CATSMGKANVLTF. The CDR3, as DNA: TGTGCCACCTCGATGGGGAAGGCCAACGTCCTGACTTTC.

The chain recombines TRBV28 with TRBJ1-5; 10 nucleotides align to TRBD1. The CDR3 has 14 amino acids. J gave up 5 bases and V 7 bases, and 5 bases lay outside the gene matches. CDR1 is MDHEN, CDR2 SYDVKM, per germline. The CDR3: CASNPTGGYQPQHF. In DNA form, the CDR3 reads TGTGCCAGCAACCCGACAGGGGGCTATCAGCCCCAGCATTTT.

This rearrangement joins TRBV5-6 to TRBJ2-5; unclear D gene. Trimming removed 0 bases from V and 1 base from J, with 7 bases in between. This CDR3 comprises 14 residues. From germline, CDR1 is SGHDT and CDR2 YYEEEE. The CDR3 sequence is CASSLVASQETQYF. CDR3 nucleotide sequence: TGTGCCAGCAGCTTGGTTGCAAGCCAAGAGACCCAGTACTTC.

The chain is built from TRBV5-1 and TRBJ1-1; possibly TRBD1 for D (5 bases). V was clipped by 4 bases and J by 1 base, with 14 bases between them. The CDR3 has 15 amino acids. Looked up from germline, CDR1 is SGHRS and CDR2 is YFSETQ. The CDR3 DNA follows: TGCGCCAGCAGCCCTGGAGGGGCCTCGAACACTGAAGCTTTCTTT. It codes for CASSPGGASNTEAFF.

The table lists this clone with a few counts. The gene calls are TRBV15 and TRBJ2-5; weak D call: TRBD2 (5 bases). Trimming removed 0 bases at V and 4 bases at J, with 15 bases between. This CDR3 has 16 amino acids. Germline V gene lookup returns CDR1 LNHNV and CDR2 YYDKDF (reference sequence). This CDR3 is CATSRESLGSAETQYF. The CDR3 DNA is TGTGCCACCAGCAGAGAGAGCCTTGGGAGTGCAGAGACCCAGTACTTC.

This clone showed up just a few times. The chain recombines TRBV30 with TRBJ2-7; D not certain. V lost 3 bases and J 3 bases, leaving 6 bases between the germline ends. Germline V gene data show CDR1 as GTSNPN and CDR2 as SVGIG (reference sequence). CDR3 length equals 11 residues. CDR3 sequence: CAWRGNYEQYF. The CDR3 DNA follows: TGTGCCTGGAGGGGGAACTACGAGCAGTACTTC.

As concerns this clone: Distinct nucleotide sequences in the sample also encode this CDR3. The V and J genes are TRBV28 and TRBJ2-5; possibly TRBD2 for D (7 bases). The germline V and J ends were trimmed by 4 bases and 1 base, with 10 bases remaining between them. Germline V gene lookup returns CDR1 MDHEN and CDR2 SYDVKM. This CDR3 region has 14 residues. The chain's CDR3 is CASSSGGGQETQYF. The CDR3 DNA follows: TGTGCCAGCAGTTCGGGGGGCGGCCAAGAGACCCAGTACTTC.

This clone was counted between two and nine times. The chain combines TRBV7-3 with TRBJ2-3; the match to TRBD2 covers 9 bases. This CDR3 has 16 residues. Germline V gene lookup returns CDR1 SGHTA and CDR2 FQGTGA. V was clipped by 5 bases and J by 4 bases; unmatched bases: 10. The CDR3: CASSPLGAGGPDTQYF. The CDR3, as DNA: TGTGCCAGCAGCCCCTTGGGGGCGGGGGGGCCAGATACGCAGTATTTT.

Details on this clone: Other DNA sequences in the sample encode the same CDR3. J is TRBJ1-5 and V is TRBV30; D remains ambiguous. This CDR3 contains 13 residues. Germline V gene lookup returns CDR1 GTSNPN and CDR2 SVGIG (reference sequence). V was trimmed by 0 bases and J by 1 base, leaving 4 bases between them. The CDR3, as DNA: TGTGCCTGGAGTGTAGGAAGCAATCAGCCCCAGCATTTT. Encoded protein: CAWSVGSNQPQHF. The full variable domain, completed using reference TRBV30 and TRBJ1-5, is SQTIHQWPATLVQPVGSPLSLECTVEGTSNPNLYWYRQAAGRGLQLLFYSVGIGQISSEVPQNLSASRPQDRQFILSSKKLLLSDSGFYLCAWSVGSNQPQHFGDGTRLSIL.

The table lists this clone with a few counts. The chain carries TRBV18 and TRBJ1-1, with D perhaps TRBD1 (6 bases). Per germline, CDR1 KGHSH and CDR2 LQKENI. This CDR3 region has 14 residues. V shed 6 bases and J shed 1 base, with 12 bases lying between them. CDR3 nucleotides: TGTGCCAGCTCGAGGACAGTCAAGAACACTGAAGCTTTCTTT. It yields the protein CASSRTVKNTEAFF.